The rows below give T cell receptor beta chains drawn from one sample of a study of blood T cells in healthy people across ages. TCRdb itself ran the 5' RACE reads through MiXCR, one entry per CDR3 protein. Of fewer than 1 million distinct CDR3 sequences in the sample, approximately 48% were seen once. The sequencing sample was made of blood. The receptors were sampled from a man aged 55 to 70 in good health. The CDR3 runs from the conserved cysteine through the conserved F or W. The D gene is left open where the match is weak. The size field is filled for only some rows; it gives once, few, many or a size class.

d_call j_call clone_size v_call cdr3_nt cdr3_aa
TRBD2 TRBJ2-3 - TRBV9 TGTGCCAGCAGCGCCGCCACTAGCGGGGTCACAGATACGCAGTATTTT CASSAATSGVTDTQYF
TRBD1 TRBJ1-5 - TRBV24-1 TGTGCCACCAGTGATTCTGGGACAGACCCAAGTTGGCCCCAGCATTTT CATSDSGTDPSWPQHF
TRBD2 TRBJ2-3 few TRBV20-1 TGCAGTGCTAGAGATGCGACTAGCGGGGGGGAGTCAGATACGCAGTATTTT CSARDATSGGESDTQYF
- TRBJ1-4 - TRBV28 TGTGCCAGCAGTTGCGGCAGGACTGCAACTAATGAAAAACTGTTTTTT CASSCGRTATNEKLFF
TRBD2 TRBJ2-1 - TRBV20-1 TGCAGTGCTAGAGATCGTTTAGGAGCGGGATATAACCAAGAGACCCAGTTCTTC CSARDRLGAGYNQETQFF
- TRBJ2-7 - TRBV18 TGTGCCAGCTCACCAAGAAAGCAGGGATTCTCCTACGAGCAGTACTTC CASSPRKQGFSYEQYF
- TRBJ2-1 few TRBV6-2/TRBV6-3 TGTGCCAGCAGTTACGGGGGGTACTCCTACAATGAGCAGTTCTTC CASSYGGYSYNEQFF
- TRBJ2-7 - TRBV21-1 TGTACCAGCAGCAAAGCGTGGGCGACATCTCACGAGCAGTACTTC CTSSKAWATSHEQYF
- TRBJ2-7 - TRBV7-2 TGTGCCAGCAGCTTAGGCTGGGGGCTCGAGCAGTACTTC CASSLGWGLEQYF
TRBD1 TRBJ1-2 once TRBV29-1 TGCAGCGTCGAGCCTCAGGGGGCGAACTATGGCTACACCTTC CSVEPQGANYGYTF
- TRBJ2-1 few TRBV12-3/TRBV12-4 TGTGCCAGCAGTTTCAGGGGATCCCGAAATGAGCAGTTCTTC CASSFRGSRNEQFF
TRBD1 TRBJ1-4 - TRBV28 TGTGCCAGCAGTCAGGGGGTTGAAAAACTGTTTTTT CASSQGVEKLFF
TRBD2 TRBJ2-1 few TRBV3-1 TGTGCCAGCAACGGGCATGGCGGGGGGAGGAATGAGCAGTTCTTC CASNGHGGGRNEQFF
- TRBJ2-4 once TRBV11-2 TGTGCCAGCAGCTTAAACGTTGTTGGCGTCATAGCCAAAAACATTCAGTACTTC CASSLNVVGVIAKNIQYF
- TRBJ2-1 few TRBV20-1 TGCAGTGCACCAGACCGAAGTAATACCTACAATGAGCAGTTCTTC CSAPDRSNTYNEQFF
TRBD1 TRBJ1-6 - TRBV5-1 TGCGCCAGCAGCTTGGGCAGGGGGGATTCACCCCTCCACTTT CASSLGRGDSPLHF
- TRBJ2-7 - TRBV6-2/TRBV6-3 TGTGCCAGCAATCAGGGTATTACCTACGAGCAGTACTTC CASNQGITYEQYF